This TCR beta chain is from a study of blood T cell repertoires in COVID-19. Overall study: Some COVID-19 samples were acute and others convalescent; all came from the United States, Italy and Spain.

The CDR3 totals 15 residues. The germline CDR1 and CDR2 sequences are SNHLY and FYNNEI. V trimming: 6 bases; J trimming: 3 bases; junction bases outside the gene matches: 5. Profiling relied on immunoSEQ multiplex PCR, and the TCRdb table lists in-frame clones only, not all of them. The table lists approximately 200,000 clones, approximately 80% of them singletons. The TCR originated in a woman in her thirties or forties with acute COVID-19. The chain couples TRBV2 to TRBJ1-1, with 12 bases lining up with TRBD1. Material: PBMCs or T cells enriched from blood (not recorded which). Written as DNA, the CDR3 is TGTGCCAGCAGGGGACAGGGGGCTGGGTACACTGAAGCTTTCTTT. As protein: CASRGQGAGYTEAFF.